This T cell receptor beta chain was retrieved from a study of CD8 T cells in ankylosing spondylitis. Germline V lookup: CDR1 LGHNA, CDR2 YNFKEQ. The J segment lost 6 bases and the V segment lost 0 bases, leaving 6 bases of the junction unmatched. The CDR3 runs 16 residues. This clonotype came up a few times. Its antigen is not known. General study results and limits: Made up of eight or nine highly homologous variants, a TCR beta motif appeared characteristic of ankylosing spondylitis blood.

The TCR beta libraries were generated through quantitative 5'-RACE incorporating molecular barcodes. Each CDR3 protein gets one entry after TCRdb re-called the 5' RACE reads with MiXCR. The table lists approximately 150,000 distinct CDR3 sequences, over 15% of them singletons. This chain links TRBV4-2 with TRBJ2-3; 10 positions agree with TRBD2. The sequence was collected from a male donor with ankylosing spondylitis. The sequenced sample consisted of blood, either unsorted or a sorted T cell fraction (not recorded which). CDR3 in amino acids: CASSQDPAGGPDTQYF. CDR3 bases: TGTGCCAGCAGCCAAGATCCAGCGGGAGGGCCTGATACGCAGTATTTT.